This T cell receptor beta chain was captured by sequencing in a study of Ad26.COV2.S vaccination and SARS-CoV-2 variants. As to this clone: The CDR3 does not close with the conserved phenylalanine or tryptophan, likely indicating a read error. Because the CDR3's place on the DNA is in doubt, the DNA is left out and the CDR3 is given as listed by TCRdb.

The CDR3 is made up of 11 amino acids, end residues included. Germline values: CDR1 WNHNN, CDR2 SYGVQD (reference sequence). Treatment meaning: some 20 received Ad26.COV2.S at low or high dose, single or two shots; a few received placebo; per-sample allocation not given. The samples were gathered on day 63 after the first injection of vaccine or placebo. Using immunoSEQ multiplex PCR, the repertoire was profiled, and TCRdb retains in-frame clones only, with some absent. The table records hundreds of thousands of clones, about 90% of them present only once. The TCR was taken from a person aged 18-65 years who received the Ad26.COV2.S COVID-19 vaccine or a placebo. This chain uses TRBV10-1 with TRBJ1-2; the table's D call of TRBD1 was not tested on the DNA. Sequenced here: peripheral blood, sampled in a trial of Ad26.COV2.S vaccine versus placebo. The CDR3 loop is CASTGGGTGID.